This record covers a single T cell receptor beta chain. The data stem from a study of blood T cell repertoires in COVID-19. Study in general: COVID-19 samples, acute and convalescent, were from the United States, Italy and Spain.

During active infection, Seattle patients enrolled and were then monitored through disease. Assay: immunoSEQ multiplex PCR; the TCRdb copy retains only in-frame clones and omits some. Altogether approximately 350,000 clones are present, roughly 90% being singletons, with the ten largest covering under 8.5%. Germline V CDR1 and CDR2: SGHTA, FQGTGA. The CDR3 is made up of 15 amino acids. The trim removed 2 bases at V and 2 bases at J, leaving 4 bases unmatched. This chain uses TRBV7-3 with TRBJ2-5, with 8 bases fitting TRBD2. This TCR came from a woman aged 55-70 years with COVID-19, enrolled during active disease. The sequencing input was peripheral blood. The CDR3 reads CASSLLAGGQETQYF. In DNA form, the CDR3 reads TGTGCCAGCAGCTTACTTGCGGGGGGACAAGAGACCCAGTACTTC.